The T cell receptor beta chain described here comes from a study of cytomegalovirus exposure and HLA in healthy donors. Study-level background: An earlier analysis identified approximately 120 million unique TCR beta sequences in about 179 million T cells.

Germline CDR1 KGHSH, CDR2 LQKENI. This CDR3 is built from 16 residues. Trimming removed 1 base from V and 0 bases from J, with 12 bases in between. Study-wide findings and caveats: Because they were indistinguishable, some V segments, including TRBV6-2 and TRBV6-3, were excluded. In a later analysis, across HLA loci, associated TCR counts were highest for DRB1, lowest for HLA-C.

In the PCR, 60 Vbeta and 13 Jbeta primers were used. Generated by immunoSEQ multiplex PCR, the TCRdb table keeps only in-frame clones and is missing some. This repertoire shows some 150,000 clones, roughly 76% found once; its top ten account for less than 3.5%. Notes on this clone: What it binds is not known.

The chain joins TRBV18 to TRBJ1-1, with D maybe TRBD1 (5 bases). The sequenced material came from PBMCs. The TCR originated in a woman younger than 45 in good health and CMV-seronegative. The CDR3 DNA reads as TGTGCCAGCTCACCACGGACACAGGCTGTGAACACTGAAGCTTTCTTT. This codes for CASSPRTQAVNTEAFF.